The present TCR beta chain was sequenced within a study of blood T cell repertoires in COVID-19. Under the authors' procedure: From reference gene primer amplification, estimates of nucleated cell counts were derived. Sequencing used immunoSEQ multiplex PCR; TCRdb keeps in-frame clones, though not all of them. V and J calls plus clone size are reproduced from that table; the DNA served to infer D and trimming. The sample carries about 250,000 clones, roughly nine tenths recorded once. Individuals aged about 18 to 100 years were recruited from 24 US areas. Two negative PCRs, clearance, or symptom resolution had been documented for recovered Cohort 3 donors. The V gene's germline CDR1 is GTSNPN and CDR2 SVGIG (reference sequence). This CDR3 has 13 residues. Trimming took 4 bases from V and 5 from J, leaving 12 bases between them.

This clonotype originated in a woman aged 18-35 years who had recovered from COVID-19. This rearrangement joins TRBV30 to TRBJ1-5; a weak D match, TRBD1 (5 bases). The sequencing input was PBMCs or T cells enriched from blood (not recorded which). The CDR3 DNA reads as TGTGCCTGGAACCAAGGGGCGGATCAGCCCCAGCATTTT. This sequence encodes CAWNQGADQPQHF.